What follows are 30 T cell receptor beta chains derived from one specimen sequenced in a study of T cell repertoires in cytomegalovirus infection. TCRdb re-analysed the reads in MiXCR, keeping a single row per CDR3 protein. The table has approximately 290,000 distinct CDR3 sequences, under 30% seen once. Sequencing was done on a sample of PBMCs. The receptors come from a human donor in good health (CMV status not recorded). Some clones in this sample may be carry-over from other donors' samples.

The chain is built from TRBV5-1 and TRBJ1-1; 9 bases line up with TRBD1. The CDR3 contains 16 residues. Germline V gives CDR1 SGHRS, CDR2 YFSETQ. V was clipped by 5 bases and J by 0 bases; unmatched bases: 8. CDR3 loop: CASRQSGTGMNTEAFF. Written as DNA, the CDR3 is TGCGCCAGCAGACAATCCGGGACAGGGATGAACACTGAAGCTTTCTTT.

In this sample, this clonotype turned up a few times. This sequence joins TRBV28 and TRBJ1-4; D possibly corresponds to TRBD1 (5 bases). Deletions cut 4 bases from V and 8 bases from J, with 17 bases between. The CDR3 is 15 residues long. Germline CDR1 reads MDHEN; CDR2 reads SYDVKM. Here the CDR3 DNA reads TGTGCCAGCAGTTCCCTCCCCAGGGTAGGCGAAAAACTGTTTTTT. Translation gives CASSSLPRVGEKLFF.

J is TRBJ2-5 and V is TRBV4-3; no firm D call. The CDR3 has 14 amino acids. CDR1 and CDR2 from the germline V gene are LGHNA and YSLEER. V was trimmed by 2 bases and J by 5 bases, leaving 12 bases between them. In nucleotides, the CDR3 is TGCGCCAGCAGCCAACGGGCCGGCGTGGAGACCCAGTACTTC. Translation: CASSQRAGVETQYF.

This chain uses TRBV7-9 with TRBJ2-1, with a possible D match to TRBD2 (6 bases). V lost 5 bases, J lost 11 bases, and 10 bases lay in between. The germline V gene encodes CDR1 SEHNR and CDR2 FQNEAQ (reference sequence). CDR3 length: 11 amino acids. This CDR3 reads CASSRGNKQFF. The CDR3 region has the DNA TGTGCCAGCAGCCGCGGGAATAAGCAGTTCTTC. Complete variable domain (other parts from reference TRBV7-9 and TRBJ2-1): DTGVSQNPRHKITKRGQNVTFRCDPISEHNRLYWYRQTLGQGPEFLTYFQNEAQLEKSRLLSDRFSAERPKGSFSTLEIQRTEQGDSAMYLCASSRGNKQFFGPGTRLTVL.

The chain uses TRBV10-3 and TRBJ1-4, with D perhaps matching TRBD1 (5 bases). V was pared by 5 bases and J by 8 bases, with 15 bases between. Germline assignment: CDR1 ENHRY and CDR2 SYGVKD. The CDR3 extends over 14 amino acids. The CDR3 DNA is TGTGCCATCAGTCCGGGCCAGGGTGGAGAAAAACTGTTTTTT. It yields the protein CAISPGQGGEKLFF.

This clonotype was picked up many times. The chain joins TRBV6-1 to TRBJ1-5; TRBD1 might be the D (6 bases). The germline CDR1 and CDR2 sequences are MNHNS and SASEGT. Trimming pared 2 bases from V and 4 bases from J, leaving 12 bases between. CDR3 length: 15 residues. This CDR3 reads CASSEYGQPNQPQHF. CDR3 in DNA: TGTGCCAGCAGTGAATACGGACAGCCAAATCAGCCCCAGCATTTT.

This sequence joins TRBV30 and TRBJ1-6, with TRBD1 matching 9 bases. There are 15 residues in the CDR3. Germline values: CDR1 GTSNPN, CDR2 SVGIG (reference sequence). The junction had 9 bases not matched to a gene; V was cut back by 5 bases and J by 7 bases. CDR3 bases: TGTGCCTGGGGCAGGACAGGGGTCCGCAATTCACCCCTCCACTTT. Encoded protein: CAWGRTGVRNSPLHF.

This clonotype showed up just a few times. The CDR3 DNA follows: TGCGCCAGCAGAGGGACAGGGGCGGATTCACCCCTCCACTTT. Protein product: CASRGTGADSPLHF. The V gene is TRBV5-1, the J gene TRBJ1-6, with TRBD1 identical over 10 bases. The CDR3 loop spans 14 amino acids. V was clipped by 5 bases and J by 8 bases; unmatched bases: 4. Germline CDR1 and CDR2: SGHRS and YFSETQ.

This sequence joins TRBV7-2 and TRBJ1-2; 9 bases line up with TRBD1. This CDR3 region has 15 residues. Per germline, CDR1 SGHTA and CDR2 FQGNSA. V lost 5 bases and J lost 8; bases outside the gene matches: 12. The CDR3 region is CASSTYLGQGTGYTF. The CDR3 bases are TGTGCCAGCAGCACTTACCTGGGACAGGGTACGGGCTACACCTTC.

A word on this clonotype: One base away lies a much larger clone, so this may be a sequencing read error. The CDR3 DNA reads TGTGCCAGCAGCCTCCAACGGAGATCTCTCTCCGGCTACACCTTC. It translates to CASSLQRRSLSGYTF. This chain joins TRBV28 and TRBJ1-2; no clear D gene. This CDR3 is built from 15 residues. Trimming took 6 bases from V and 8 from J, leaving 22 bases between them. CDR1 and CDR2 from the germline V gene are MDHEN and SYDVKM.

In this sample, this clonotype turned up many times. This sequence joins TRBV7-9 and TRBJ2-7; the D gene is possibly TRBD2 (6 bases). Germline assignment: CDR1 SEHNR and CDR2 FQNEAQ (reference sequence). The CDR3 totals 17 residues. Trimming removed 3 bases at V and 0 bases at J, with 18 bases between. The CDR3 DNA reads TGTGCCAGCAGCTTGCCCATGGTTGGAGGGAACTCCTACGAGCAGTACTTC. It yields the protein CASSLPMVGGNSYEQYF.

The CDR3 region is CATSAAGTQNYGYTF. The CDR3 DNA is TGTGCCACCAGTGCAGCCGGCACTCAGAACTATGGCTACACCTTC. The chain employs TRBV24-1 and TRBJ1-2; no definite D call. The CDR3 extends over 15 amino acids. Germline values: CDR1 KGHDR, CDR2 SFDVKD. V was shortened by 5 bases and J by 2 bases, with 14 bases between the two germline ends.

This clonotype was detected a few times. The gene calls are TRBV18 and TRBJ2-1, with no clear D. Per the germline V gene, CDR1 is KGHSH and CDR2 is LQKENI. The CDR3 consists of 16 residues. V lost 0 bases and J 4 bases, leaving 13 bases between the germline ends. CDR3: CASSPPMGGRYNEQFF. The CDR3 coding sequence is TGTGCCAGCTCACCACCTATGGGTGGTCGATACAATGAGCAGTTCTTC.

This clonotype was seen a single time. The chain has TRBV6-8 and TRBJ2-3; D may be TRBD1 (5 bases). The CDR3 contains 12 residues. The germline V and J ends were trimmed by 6 bases and 3 bases, with 7 bases remaining between them. The germline gives CDR1 MNHGY, CDR2 SAAAGT. This CDR3 is CASRDTTDTQYF. The CDR3 coding sequence is TGTGCCAGCAGGGACACGACAGATACGCAGTATTTT.

On this clonotype itself: The junction differs from germline at one of its ends, possibly a read error. The chain links TRBV6-5 to TRBJ1-3; a weak D match, TRBD1 (6 bases). Germline values: CDR1 MNHEY, CDR2 SVGAGI. This CDR3 contains 16 residues. CDR3 region: CASSYGGQSVGNTIYF. The CDR3 nucleotides read TGTGCCAGCAGTTACGGAGGACAGTCGGTTGGAAACACCATATACTTT.

This chain connects TRBV7-3 to TRBJ1-2, with TRBD1 identical over 8 bases. The germline V gene has CDR1 SGHTA and CDR2 FQGTGA. The CDR3 has 16 residues. J gave up 0 bases and V 2 bases, and 5 bases lay outside the gene matches. Here the CDR3 DNA reads TGTGCCAGCAGCTTAGGGGGGACAGGTGCTAACTATGGCTACACCTTC. It is translated as CASSLGGTGANYGYTF.

This clonotype was found a few times. The genes are TRBV12-3 or TRBV12-4 and TRBJ1-3; maybe TRBD1 (6 bases). CDR3 length: 13 amino acids. V lost 6 bases to trimming and J lost 4 bases, with 10 bases between them. The CDR3 protein is CASRPGQGNTIYF. The DNA for the CDR3 is TGTGCCAGCAGACCAGGACAGGGAAACACCATATATTTT.

The V call is TRBV6-5, the J call TRBJ2-6; 7 nucleotides align to TRBD1. Unmatched junction bases numbered 4, after V lost 2 bases and J lost 3 bases. Per the germline V gene, CDR1 is MNHEY and CDR2 is SVGAGI. The CDR3 is 16 residues long. CDR3 in amino acids: CASSYQGGGGANVLTF. The CDR3 bases are TGTGCCAGCAGTTACCAAGGGGGCGGTGGGGCCAACGTCCTGACTTTC.

This clonotype was observed a handful of times. The chain combines TRBV6-6 with TRBJ1-3, with D unclear. The CDR3 runs to 16 residues. Germline CDR1 reads MNHNY; CDR2 reads SVGAGI (reference sequence). The V end was cut by 0 bases, the J end by 0 bases, with 9 bases between. CDR3 loop: CASSYSTGLSGNTIYF. In DNA form, the CDR3 reads TGTGCCAGCAGTTACTCGACCGGTCTCTCTGGAAACACCATATATTTT.

Ten or more counts support this clonotype. This rearrangement joins TRBV7-2 to TRBJ2-5; 10 positions match TRBD1. The length of the CDR3 is 14 residues. Germline V gene lookup returns CDR1 SGHTA and CDR2 FQGNSA. V lost 5 bases and J lost 5; bases outside the gene matches: 5. The CDR3 reads CASSADRGRETQYF. The DNA of the CDR3 is TGTGCCAGCAGCGCAGACAGGGGGCGTGAGACCCAGTACTTC. Using reference TRBV7-2 and TRBJ2-5 for the parts outside the CDR3, the full variable domain is GAGVSQSPSNKVTEKGKDVELRCDPISGHTALYWYRQSLGQGLEFLIYFQGNSAPDKSGLPSDRFSAERTGGSVSTLTIQRTQQEDSAVYLCASSADRGRETQYFGPGTRLLVL.

This clonotype was recorded many times. The chain combines TRBV6-5 with TRBJ2-3; 13 nucleotides align to TRBD2. V lost 3 bases and J lost 10; bases outside the gene matches: 10. Germline V gene lookup returns CDR1 MNHEY and CDR2 SVGAGI. This CDR3 has 16 residues. The CDR3 coding sequence is TGTGCCAGCAGTTATTGGACTAGCGGGAGTGGAGGGGCGCAGTATTTT. Encoded protein: CASSYWTSGSGGAQYF.

This clonotype turned up a few times. V is TRBV20-1 and J is TRBJ2-1, with D maybe TRBD2 (6 bases). Germline CDR1 DFQATT, CDR2 SNEGSKA (reference sequence). There are 13 residues in the CDR3. With 3 bases removed from V and 2 bases from J, the gap between germline ends came to 8 bases. This CDR3 is CSARRGPYNEQFF. CDR3 DNA sequence: TGCAGTGCTAGGCGGGGCCCCTACAATGAGCAGTTCTTC.

The chain employs TRBV20-1 and TRBJ1-5, with 8 nucleotides matching TRBD1. CDR1 is DFQATT and CDR2 is SNEGSKA in the germline V gene (reference sequence). CDR3 size: 16 residues. Trimming removed 0 bases from V and 6 bases from J; junction bases left unmatched: 10. CDR3 in amino acids: CSARDRGRGLVQPQHF. In DNA, the CDR3 is TGCAGTGCTAGAGATAGAGGCAGGGGGCTCGTTCAGCCCCAGCATTTT.

This clonotype has only a few counts. The rearrangement joins TRBV7-9 to TRBJ2-1; the D gene is possibly TRBD2 (7 bases). The V and J ends lost 5 bases and 16 bases respectively, with 24 bases between them. The CDR3 length is 14 residues. Germline V lookup: CDR1 SEHNR, CDR2 FQNEAQ (reference sequence). The CDR3 DNA reads as TGTGCCAGCAGCATAAGGGAGCCGGGGGGCGGTGATTTCTTC. It specifies CASSIREPGGGDFF.

This clonotype has a count of ten or more. V and J are TRBV7-6 and TRBJ1-4, with D unclear. V lost 0 bases and J 7 bases, leaving 9 bases between the germline ends. This CDR3 is built from 14 residues. Germline values: CDR1 SGHVS, CDR2 FNYEAQ. Here the CDR3 reads CASSLAVGGEKLFF. The CDR3 region has the DNA TGTGCCAGCAGCTTAGCCGTGGGCGGTGAAAAACTGTTTTTT.

The chain couples TRBV28 to TRBJ2-5; TRBD1 agrees at 9 bases. The V gene end was trimmed by 6 bases and the J gene end by 6 bases; junction bases not matched to a gene: 17. Germline CDR1 MDHEN, CDR2 SYDVKM. There are 17 residues in the CDR3. Here the CDR3 DNA reads TGTGCCAGCAGAGTTATAGGGGGACAGGGAAGTGAGAAGACCCAGTACTTC. Translated: CASRVIGGQGSEKTQYF.

The rearrangement links TRBV5-4 to TRBJ2-7; possible D gene TRBD1, 6 bases. The germline V gene encodes CDR1 SGHNT and CDR2 YYREEE (reference sequence). The CDR3 extends over 14 amino acids. The V end lost 4 bases, the J end lost 2 bases, and 13 bases lay between the germline ends. The CDR3 here is CASSRQDNTYEQYF. The CDR3 DNA reads as TGTGCCAGCAGCCGACAGGACAACACCTACGAGCAGTACTTC.

This clonotype was counted only a few times. The chain carries TRBV10-3 and TRBJ1-4; D is unresolved. This CDR3 spans 13 amino acids. Germline CDR1 and CDR2: ENHRY and SYGVKD. Trimming took off 6 bases at V and 2 bases at J, with 7 bases between the two ends. The CDR3, as DNA: TGTGCCATCAGGGGTGGGACTAATGAAAAACTGTTTTTT. Translating it yields CAIRGGTNEKLFF.

A few counts support this clonotype. The rearrangement links TRBV29-1 to TRBJ1-5; TRBD1 aligns across 8 bases. Germline V CDR1 and CDR2: SQVTM, ANQGSEA. V shed 7 bases, J shed 6 bases, and the junction held 5 bases outside the gene matches. The CDR3 runs to 12 residues. In DNA form, the CDR3 reads TGCAGCGCCCGGACAGGGACTCAGCCCCAGCATTTT. This sequence encodes CSARTGTQPQHF.

This clonotype was recorded many times. The chain has TRBV27 and TRBJ2-1, with 7 positions matching TRBD2. This CDR3 is 15 amino acids long. J was trimmed by 4 bases and V by 2 bases; bases with no gene match: 5. From germline, CDR1 is MNHEY and CDR2 SMNVEV (reference sequence). The CDR3 coding sequence is TGTGCCAGCAGTTTAACAGCGGGATTATACAATGAGCAGTTCTTC. Its protein product is CASSLTAGLYNEQFF.